Listed below are T cell receptor beta chains from one sample, sequenced in a study of T cell responses to AZD1222 COVID-19 vaccine. Produced via immunoSEQ multiplex PCR; TCRdb's table is partial and in-frame only. Among about 120,000 clones listed, approximately 88% were seen once. The sample here was peripheral blood, taken 28 days after the second AZD1222 dose. These TCRs come from an adult who received the AZD1222 COVID-19 vaccine. CDR3s include the opening cysteine and the closing phenylalanine or tryptophan. A D gene is named only where the DNA matches it firmly. Not every row has a clone size; where given, it reads once, few, many or a size class.

D gene: -; J gene: TRBJ1-2; clone size: once; V gene: TRBV7-9; CDR3 protein: CASSLSSLGYTF; CDR3 DNA: TGTGCCAGCAGCTTAAGTTCTCTAGGCTACACCTTC
D gene: TRBD1; J gene: TRBJ1-6; clone size: -; V gene: TRBV4-3; CDR3 protein: CASSQDFGTGGTSSPLHF; CDR3 DNA: TGCGCCAGCAGCCAAGACTTCGGGACAGGGGGAACTAGTTCACCCCTCCACTTT
D gene: -; J gene: TRBJ2-7; clone size: -; V gene: TRBV7-9; CDR3 protein: CASSLEGLYEQYF; CDR3 DNA: TGTGCCAGCAGCTTAGAGGGACTCTACGAGCAGTACTTC
D gene: TRBD1; J gene: TRBJ2-5; clone size: -; V gene: TRBV19; CDR3 protein: CASSITSGGWETQYF; CDR3 DNA: TGTGCCAGTAGTATAACCTCAGGGGGTTGGGAGACCCAGTACTTC
D gene: -; J gene: TRBJ2-7; clone size: -; V gene: TRBV19; CDR3 protein: CASSGTGAYEQYF; CDR3 DNA: TGTGCCAGTAGTGGGACGGGGGCCTACGAGCAGTACTTC
D gene: -; J gene: TRBJ1-3; clone size: -; V gene: TRBV9; CDR3 protein: CASSVGVSGNTIYF; CDR3 DNA: TGTGCCAGCAGCGTAGGGGTCTCTGGAAACACCATATATTTT
D gene: TRBD1; J gene: TRBJ1-2; clone size: -; V gene: TRBV6-5; CDR3 protein: CASSQQGEGGYTF; CDR3 DNA: TGTGCCAGCAGTCAACAGGGGGAGGGGGGCTACACCTTC
D gene: TRBD1; J gene: TRBJ1-1; clone size: -; V gene: TRBV6-6; CDR3 protein: CASSSTQGATTEAFF; CDR3 DNA: TGTGCCAGCAGTTCCACGCAGGGGGCGACCACTGAAGCTTTCTTT
D gene: TRBD1; J gene: TRBJ1-6; clone size: -; V gene: TRBV5-1; CDR3 protein: CASSRAPQGAKSSYNSPLHF; CDR3 DNA: TGCGCCAGCAGCCGTGCGCCCCAGGGGGCGAAGAGCTCCTATAATTCACCCCTCCACTTT
D gene: TRBD1; J gene: TRBJ1-3; clone size: -; V gene: TRBV6-1; CDR3 protein: CASSERDSSGNTIYF; CDR3 DNA: TGTGCCAGCAGTGAAAGGGACAGCTCTGGAAACACCATATATTTT
D gene: -; J gene: TRBJ1-3; clone size: once; V gene: TRBV5-1; CDR3 protein: CASSPGVSGNTIYF; CDR3 DNA: TGCGCCAGCAGCCCCGGGGTCTCTGGAAACACCATATATTTT
D gene: -; J gene: TRBJ1-1; clone size: -; V gene: TRBV6-5; CDR3 protein: CASSYKAGGTEAFF; CDR3 DNA: TGTGCCAGCAGCTATAAGGCGGGGGGGACTGAAGCTTTCTTT
D gene: -; J gene: TRBJ1-3; clone size: few; V gene: TRBV18; CDR3 protein: CASSPRERAALSGNTIYF; CDR3 DNA: TGTGCCAGCTCACCACGTGAAAGGGCAGCCCTCTCTGGAAACACCATATATTTT
D gene: -; J gene: TRBJ1-1; clone size: -; V gene: TRBV28; CDR3 protein: CASSLYHTNTEAFF; CDR3 DNA: TGTGCCAGCAGTTTATACCACACGAACACTGAAGCTTTCTTT
D gene: -; J gene: TRBJ1-2; clone size: -; V gene: TRBV7-2; CDR3 protein: CASSLPGGLYGYTF; CDR3 DNA: TGTGCCAGCAGCTTGCCCGGGGGGCTCTATGGCTACACCTTC
D gene: -; J gene: TRBJ2-3; clone size: -; V gene: TRBV29-1; CDR3 protein: CSVALALTDTQYF; CDR3 DNA: TGCAGCGTCGCTTTGGCGCTGACAGATACGCAGTATTTT
D gene: -; J gene: TRBJ1-2; clone size: -; V gene: TRBV18; CDR3 protein: CASSPAAATLGYGYTF; CDR3 DNA: TGTGCCAGCTCACCAGCGGCCGCGACCCTAGGCTATGGCTACACCTTC
D gene: TRBD2; J gene: TRBJ2-5; clone size: -; V gene: TRBV7-6; CDR3 protein: CASSLWKTSPLQETQYF; CDR3 DNA: TGTGCCAGCAGCTTATGGAAGACTAGCCCGCTCCAAGAGACCCAGTACTTC
D gene: -; J gene: TRBJ1-4; clone size: -; V gene: TRBV19; CDR3 protein: CASSTVDAGDEKLFF; CDR3 DNA: TGTGCCAGTAGTACCGTAGATGCAGGGGATGAAAAACTGTTTTTT
D gene: TRBD1; J gene: TRBJ1-1; clone size: -; V gene: TRBV11-2; CDR3 protein: CASTPQGADEAFF; CDR3 DNA: TGTGCCAGCACCCCGCAGGGGGCGGATGAAGCTTTCTTT
D gene: -; J gene: TRBJ2-7; clone size: -; V gene: TRBV10-3; CDR3 protein: CAISGAGSYEQYF; CDR3 DNA: TGTGCCATCAGTGGGGCAGGGTCCTACGAGCAGTACTTC
D gene: TRBD1; J gene: TRBJ1-1; clone size: few; V gene: TRBV19; CDR3 protein: CASSFTGTGQGTEAFF; CDR3 DNA: TGTGCCAGTAGTTTTACCGGGACAGGACAGGGCACTGAAGCTTTCTTT
D gene: TRBD1; J gene: TRBJ1-6; clone size: few; V gene: TRBV28; CDR3 protein: CASISGQGAGNSPLHF; CDR3 DNA: TGTGCCAGCATCTCCGGACAGGGGGCGGGTAATTCACCCCTCCACTTT
D gene: TRBD1; J gene: TRBJ1-1; clone size: -; V gene: TRBV2; CDR3 protein: CASRQGAGTEAFF; CDR3 DNA: TGTGCCAGCAGGCAGGGGGCGGGTACTGAAGCTTTCTTT
D gene: -; J gene: TRBJ2-7; clone size: -; V gene: TRBV27; CDR3 protein: CASSTAYEQYF; CDR3 DNA: TGTGCCAGCAGTACCGCCTACGAGCAGTACTTC
D gene: -; J gene: TRBJ1-5; clone size: -; V gene: TRBV28; CDR3 protein: CASSFSSNQPQHF; CDR3 DNA: TGTGCCAGCAGTTTCAGTAGCAATCAGCCCCAGCATTTT
D gene: TRBD2; J gene: TRBJ2-1; clone size: -; V gene: TRBV28; CDR3 protein: CASSNTGTSGTNEQFF; CDR3 DNA: TGTGCCAGCAGTAACACCGGGACTAGCGGAACCAATGAGCAGTTCTTC
D gene: -; J gene: TRBJ1-5; clone size: -; V gene: TRBV20-1; CDR3 protein: CSASSGKGESNQPQHF; CDR3 DNA: TGCAGTGCTAGTTCGGGAAAAGGGGAAAGCAATCAGCCCCAGCATTTT
D gene: -; J gene: TRBJ1-4; clone size: -; V gene: TRBV2; CDR3 protein: CASRDLNEKLFF; CDR3 DNA: TGTGCCAGCAGGGACCTGAATGAAAAACTGTTTTTT
D gene: -; J gene: TRBJ2-2; clone size: -; V gene: TRBV6-5; CDR3 protein: CASTLGGWDTGELFF; CDR3 DNA: TGTGCCAGCACCCTCGGGGGCTGGGACACCGGGGAGCTGTTTTTT
D gene: -; J gene: TRBJ1-5; clone size: -; V gene: TRBV7-8; CDR3 protein: CASSLWSGINQPQHF; CDR3 DNA: TGTGCCAGCAGCTTATGGTCTGGGATAAATCAGCCCCAGCATTTT
D gene: -; J gene: TRBJ2-5; clone size: -; V gene: TRBV4-3; CDR3 protein: CASSQAPGVGRETQYF; CDR3 DNA: TGCGCCAGCAGCCAAGCCCCGGGGGTAGGGAGGGAGACCCAGTACTTC
D gene: -; J gene: TRBJ1-1; clone size: many; V gene: TRBV7-9; CDR3 protein: CASTSQANTEAFF; CDR3 DNA: TGTGCCAGCACCTCCCAGGCGAACACTGAAGCTTTCTTT
D gene: -; J gene: TRBJ2-6; clone size: -; V gene: TRBV4-2; CDR3 protein: CASSRTDGVSGANVLTF; CDR3 DNA: TGTGCCAGCAGCCGTACGGACGGAGTCTCTGGGGCCAACGTCCTGACTTTC
D gene: -; J gene: TRBJ2-2; clone size: -; V gene: TRBV24-1; CDR3 protein: CATSDPGGTGELFF; CDR3 DNA: TGTGCCACCAGTGATCCAGGGGGGACCGGGGAGCTGTTTTTT
D gene: -; J gene: TRBJ1-6; clone size: -; V gene: TRBV18; CDR3 protein: CASSTGLPNSPLHF; CDR3 DNA: TGTGCCAGCTCTACCGGACTGCCAAATTCACCCCTCCACTTT
D gene: -; J gene: TRBJ2-5; clone size: once; V gene: TRBV9; CDR3 protein: CASRARDLGSETQYF; CDR3 DNA: TGTGCCAGCAGAGCCCGGGACCTGGGATCAGAGACCCAGTACTTC
D gene: -; J gene: TRBJ1-2; clone size: once; V gene: TRBV9; CDR3 protein: CASSVGAGQMDGYTF; CDR3 DNA: TGTGCCAGCAGCGTAGGGGCTGGCCAAATGGATGGCTACACCTTC
D gene: TRBD1; J gene: TRBJ2-5; clone size: -; V gene: TRBV2; CDR3 protein: CASSEYRGLEETQYF; CDR3 DNA: TGTGCCAGCAGTGAATACAGGGGGCTGGAGGAGACCCAGTACTTC
D gene: -; J gene: TRBJ2-7; clone size: -; V gene: TRBV5-1; CDR3 protein: CASSLGQRDEQYF; CDR3 DNA: TGCGCCAGCAGCTTGGGTCAAAGAGACGAGCAGTACTTC
D gene: TRBD1; J gene: TRBJ1-2; clone size: -; V gene: TRBV4-3; CDR3 protein: CASSQEQGYGYTF; CDR3 DNA: TGCGCCAGCAGCCAAGAACAGGGGTATGGCTACACCTTC
D gene: -; J gene: TRBJ1-5; clone size: -; V gene: TRBV3-1/TRBV3-2; CDR3 protein: CASSQGSLSNQPQHF; CDR3 DNA: TGTGCCAGCAGCCAAGGATCATTAAGCAATCAGCCCCAGCATTTT
D gene: -; J gene: TRBJ1-4; clone size: -; V gene: TRBV9; CDR3 protein: CASSVEPGANEKLFF; CDR3 DNA: TGTGCCAGCAGCGTAGAGCCCGGGGCTAATGAAAAACTGTTTTTT
D gene: TRBD2; J gene: TRBJ2-1; clone size: -; V gene: TRBV3-1/TRBV3-2; CDR3 protein: CASSRGVLAGSPQFF; CDR3 DNA: TGTGCCAGCAGCCGAGGAGTACTAGCGGGGAGCCCGCAGTTCTTC
D gene: -; J gene: TRBJ2-7; clone size: few; V gene: TRBV5-1; CDR3 protein: CASSTADGYEQYF; CDR3 DNA: TGCGCCAGCAGCACCGCGGACGGCTACGAGCAGTACTTC